The 11 T cell receptor beta chains in this list originate from one sample, sequenced in a study of blood T cells in healthy people across ages. Then a second PCR, running roughly 7 to 11 cycles, was carried out with a sample-barcoded 5' primer and a J-beta primer mix. TCRdb ran MiXCR on the 5' RACE reads and lists one entry per CDR3 protein. This sample has hundreds of thousands of distinct CDR3 sequences; around 43% occur once, and the top ten carry about a fifth. What was sequenced was blood. The receptors here all came from a man in his 60s in good health.

This chain uses TRBV5-1 with TRBJ2-4; 8 nucleotides agree with TRBD1. This CDR3 has 14 residues. Unmatched junction bases numbered 12, after V lost 3 bases and J lost 13 bases. Germline V gives CDR1 SGHRS, CDR2 YFSETQ. The CDR3 DNA reads TGCGCCAGCAGCTGGACAGGGTTAGGGAATGAGCAGTACTTC. It specifies CASSWTGLGNEQYF.

V usage is TRBV14 and J usage is TRBJ2-3; D may be TRBD2 (6 bases). Trimming pared 3 bases from V and 1 base from J, leaving 11 bases between. The germline CDR1 and CDR2 sequences are SGHDN and FVKESK. The CDR3 has 15 residues. The CDR3: CASSQEGKGTDTQYF. CDR3 DNA: TGTGCCAGCAGCCAGGAGGGGAAGGGCACAGATACGCAGTATTTT. The full variable domain, its missing parts supplied by reference TRBV14 and TRBJ2-3, is EAGVTQFPSHSVIEKGQTVTLRCDPISGHDNLYWYRRVMGKEIKFLLHFVKESKQDESGMPNNRFLAERTGGTYSTLKVQPAELEDSGVYFCASSQEGKGTDTQYFGPGTRLTVL.

CDR3 nucleotide sequence: TGTGCCAGCAGCTTAGTTCTCCCGACAGGGGGAGGAGAGACCCAGTACTTC. It encodes CASSLVLPTGGGETQYF. The chain combines TRBV7-6 with TRBJ2-5; 9 nucleotides match TRBD1. The CDR3 has 17 residues. Looked up from germline, CDR1 is SGHVS and CDR2 is FNYEAQ. Germline trimming cut 1 base from V and 4 bases from J; bases unmatched to any gene: 10. Full variable domain (remainder filled in from reference TRBV7-6 and TRBJ2-5): GAGVSQSPRYKVTKRGQDVALRCDPISGHVSLYWYRQALGQGPEFLTYFNYEAQQDKSGLPNDRFSAERPEGSISTLTIQRTEQRDSAMYRCASSLVLPTGGGETQYFGPGTRLLVL.

This clonotype was counted between two and nine times. J is TRBJ1-6 and V is TRBV6-2 or TRBV6-3, with TRBD1 identical over 8 bases. CDR1 is MNHEY and CDR2 is SVGEGT in the germline V gene. This CDR3 has 14 amino acids. Trimming cost V 2 bases and J 9 bases; bases outside gene matches: 3. The CDR3 loop reads CASSYPTGGSPLHF. The CDR3 DNA sequence: TGTGCCAGCAGTTACCCCACAGGGGGTTCACCCCTCCACTTT.

This clonotype was seen more than once but under ten times. V gene TRBV7-2 combines with J gene TRBJ2-7; D uncertain. Germline V lookup: CDR1 SGHTA, CDR2 FQGNSA. There are 12 residues in the CDR3. Trimming cost V 4 bases and J 3 bases, with 7 bases left between them. The CDR3: CASSYKFYEQYF. CDR3 DNA sequence: TGTGCCAGCAGCTATAAGTTCTACGAGCAGTACTTC.

This clonotype appeared a few times. The J gene is TRBJ2-5, the V gene TRBV11-1, with D unresolved. CDR3 length equals 13 residues. Germline loops: CDR1 SGHAT, CDR2 FQDESV (reference sequence). V lost 5 bases and J lost 2, with 9 bases in between. The CDR3 sequence is CASSPREQETQYF. Here the CDR3 DNA reads TGTGCCAGCAGCCCCCGCGAACAAGAGACCCAGTACTTC.

This clonotype turned up a few times. The rearrangement joins TRBV27 to TRBJ2-5; 13 bases fit TRBD2. The J call may be mistaken, given a closer DNA end match to TRBJ2-7. CDR1 MNHEY and CDR2 SMNVEV come from the germline V gene (reference sequence). The CDR3 spans 15 residues. CDR3 protein: CASRRTSGGYYEQYF. CDR3 coding DNA: TGTGCCAGCAGGAGGACTAGCGGGGGATACTACGAGCAGTACTTC.

This clonotype was seen more than once but under ten times. The V call is TRBV6-2 or TRBV6-3, the J call TRBJ2-7; D is possibly TRBD1 (6 bases). Trimming cost V 8 bases and J 0 bases, with 26 bases left between them. Germline CDR1 and CDR2: MNHEY and SVGEGT. The CDR3 covers 18 residues. The CDR3 spells CASASRREGQISSYEQYF. Here the CDR3 DNA reads TGTGCCAGCGCCAGTCGTCGAGAAGGACAGATCTCCTCCTACGAGCAGTACTTC.

A single count supports this clonotype. The V call is TRBV10-2, the J call TRBJ2-5; 7 bases are shared with TRBD1. The CDR3 extends over 12 amino acids. The V gene's germline CDR1 is WSHSY and CDR2 SAAADI. Germline trimming cut 7 bases from V and 11 bases from J; bases unmatched to any gene: 10. The CDR3 DNA sequence: TGCGCCAGCAAACAGGGGAACAACGTGCAGTACTTC. This encodes CASKQGNNVQYF.

The genes are TRBV6-2 or TRBV6-3 and TRBJ1-1; D remains unclear. CDR3 length: 13 amino acids. V was clipped by 6 bases and J by 6 bases, with 14 bases between them. The germline gives CDR1 MNHEY, CDR2 SVGEGT. CDR3 DNA: TGTGCCAGCAGCCCCCGAGGCTGGGCTGAAGCTTTCTTT. This encodes CASSPRGWAEAFF.

This rearrangement joins TRBV7-7 to TRBJ2-5; 7 nucleotides align to TRBD1. The V gene end was trimmed by 5 bases and the J gene end by 10 bases; junction bases not matched to a gene: 16. The V gene's germline CDR1 is SSHAT and CDR2 FNYEAQ (reference sequence). The CDR3 covers 15 residues. The CDR3 DNA follows: TGTGCCAGCAGCCCAAAAGGGGGCTGGTCGGCGATCCAGTACTTC. Its protein product is CASSPKGGWSAIQYF.